These 27 T cell receptor beta chains originate from one sample sequenced in a study of CD8 T cells in Susac syndrome. Reverse transcription of roughly 0.45 to 1 ug RNA was performed with random hexamers. TCRdb re-called the immunoSEQ multiplex PCR reads through MiXCR, storing one row per CDR3 protein. Found here are 400,000 or so distinct CDR3 sequences, 85% of them singletons; the top ten hold about 0.1%. The sample consisted of CD8+ T cells from PBMCs. The receptor set was obtained from a human donor with multiple sclerosis.

V is TRBV5-1 and J is TRBJ1-2, with 10 bases that match TRBD1. Trimming at V came to 0 bases and at J to 8 bases, leaving 4 bases not matched to a gene. Germline V gene sequence: CDR1 SGHRS, CDR2 YFSETQ. CDR3 length equals 14 residues. The CDR3 region has the DNA TGCGCCAGCAGCTTGGTAGGGACAGGGGACGGCTACACCTTC. Protein: CASSLVGTGDGYTF. The full variable domain, rest sourced from reference TRBV5-1 and TRBJ1-2, is KAGVTQTPRYLIKTRGQQVTLSCSPISGHRSVSWYQQTPGQGLQFLFEYFSETQRNKGNFPGRFSGRQFSNSRSEMNVSTLELGDSALYLCASSLVGTGDGYTFGSGTRLTVV.

The table lists this clonotype with a few counts. The CDR3 reads CASSLGQASYNEQFF. The DNA for the CDR3 is TGTGCCAGCTCACTTGGACAGGCCTCCTACAATGAGCAGTTCTTC. This sequence joins TRBV18 and TRBJ2-1, with 7 nucleotides matching TRBD1. V shed 4 bases, J shed 0 bases, and the junction held 3 bases outside the gene matches. The CDR3 is 15 amino acids. From germline, CDR1 is KGHSH and CDR2 LQKENI. The whole variable domain, filled in from reference TRBV18 and TRBJ2-1, reads NAGVMQNPRHLVRRRGQEARLRCSPMKGHSHVYWYRQLPEEGLKFMVYLQKENIIDESGMPKERFSAEFPKEGPSILRIQQVVRGDSAAYFCASSLGQASYNEQFFGPGTRLTVL.

The chain recombines TRBV5-1 with TRBJ2-3, with 9 bases identical to TRBD2. The CDR3 covers 16 residues. From germline, CDR1 is SGHRS and CDR2 YFSETQ. With 3 bases clipped from V and 3 bases from J, the junction kept 8 bases outside the gene matches. The CDR3 coding sequence is TGCGCCAGCAGCTATTATAGCGGGGGTAGGACAGATACGCAGTATTTT. It is translated as CASSYYSGGRTDTQYF. Full variable domain (missing parts from reference TRBV5-1 and TRBJ2-3): KAGVTQTPRYLIKTRGQQVTLSCSPISGHRSVSWYQQTPGQGLQFLFEYFSETQRNKGNFPGRFSGRQFSNSRSEMNVSTLELGDSALYLCASSYYSGGRTDTQYFGPGTRLTVL.

This clonotype was observed a few times. The rearrangement joins TRBV20-1 to TRBJ2-7, with a weak D call TRBD1 (5 bases). Per germline, CDR1 DFQATT and CDR2 SNEGSKA (reference sequence). V lost 2 bases and J lost 0, with 8 bases in between. CDR3 length equals 13 residues. CDR3 in DNA: TGCAGTGCTAGATCAGGGTTCTCCTACGAGCAGTACTTC. Residues: CSARSGFSYEQYF.

CDR3 coding DNA: TGTGCCAGCAGATGGACTAGCGGGAGTGTGGGTGAGCAGTTCTTC. Its translation is CASRWTSGSVGEQFF. The rearrangement joins TRBV27 to TRBJ2-1; 13 bases line up with TRBD2. CDR3 length: 15 residues. V lost 6 bases, J lost 9 bases, and 8 bases stayed unmatched. Looked up from germline, CDR1 is MNHEY and CDR2 is SMNVEV (reference sequence).

The J gene is TRBJ2-7, the V gene TRBV12-3 or TRBV12-4; maybe TRBD2 (5 bases). Deletions cut 3 bases from V and 3 bases from J, with 12 bases between. The CDR3 sequence is 14 residues long. CDR3 sequence: CASSFLGEGYEQYF. CDR3 sequence (DNA): TGTGCCAGCAGTTTTTTGGGAGAGGGCTACGAGCAGTACTTC.

The V and J genes are TRBV5-8 and TRBJ2-1, with 8 nucleotides matching TRBD2. Germline V gene data show CDR1 as SGHTS and CDR2 as YDEGEE. CDR3 length: 16 residues. J lost 2 bases, V lost 0 bases, and 4 bases had no gene match. The CDR3, as DNA: TGTGCCAGCAGCTTGGATTCCGGGAGGGCCTACAATGAGCAGTTCTTC. Amino acid sequence: CASSLDSGRAYNEQFF.

This clonotype has just one count. V is TRBV12-3 or TRBV12-4 and J is TRBJ2-5; 7 positions match TRBD2. The CDR3 length is 14 residues. The ends lost 6 bases at V and 2 bases at J; junction bases unmatched: 6. The CDR3 bases are TGTGCCAGCAGCAACCCAGCGGGGCAAGAGACCCAGTACTTC. Translation: CASSNPAGQETQYF.

The rearrangement links TRBV6-6 to TRBJ1-1; D might be TRBD1 (6 bases). The germline CDR1 and CDR2 sequences are MNHNY and SVGAGI (reference sequence). The CDR3 is 14 residues long. V lost 6 bases and J 3 bases, leaving 14 bases between the germline ends. The CDR3 spells CASSPEGGYTEAFF. CDR3 nucleotides: TGTGCCAGCAGCCCTGAGGGGGGGTACACTGAAGCTTTCTTT.

The chain uses TRBV25-1 and TRBJ1-3; 7 nucleotides match TRBD1. The CDR3 has 15 residues. Germline CDR1 MGHDK, CDR2 SYGVNS. Germline trimming cut 4 bases from V and 9 bases from J; bases unmatched to any gene: 12. The CDR3 loop reads CASSAPGQSGVTIYF. The CDR3 nucleotides are TGTGCCAGCAGTGCGCCGGGACAGTCCGGCGTCACCATATATTTT. Based on the CDR3 plus reference TRBV25-1 and TRBJ1-3, the full variable domain is EADIYQTPRYLVIGTGKKITLECSQTMGHDKMYWYQQDPGMELHLIHYSYGVNSTEKGDLSSESTVSRIRTEHFPLTLESARPSHTSQYLCASSAPGQSGVTIYFGEGSWLTVV.

This clonotype has a handful of counts. The chain employs TRBV6-1 and TRBJ2-7; a weak D match, TRBD2 (5 bases). This CDR3 is built from 13 residues. V was shortened by 9 bases and J by 0 bases, with 12 bases between the two germline ends. Per the germline V gene, CDR1 is MNHNS and CDR2 is SASEGT. The CDR3, as DNA: TGTGCCAGTATGCATGGGAGCTCCTACGAGCAGTACTTC. This translates into CASMHGSSYEQYF.

The V and J genes are TRBV4-1 and TRBJ2-1; 10 bases agree with TRBD2. This CDR3 comprises 16 residues. Germline loops: CDR1 MGHRA, CDR2 YSYEKL. V lost 3 bases, J lost 2 bases, and 4 bases stayed unmatched. CDR3 DNA sequence: TGCGCCAGCAGCCACCTAGGGACTAGCGCCTACAATGAGCAGTTCTTC. Protein: CASSHLGTSAYNEQFF.

This clonotype showed up just once. The CDR3 DNA sequence: TGTGCCAGCACTCACCCAGGGATCGGCGAGCAGTACTTC. It translates to CASTHPGIGEQYF. This chain joins TRBV7-9 and TRBJ2-7, with D possibly being TRBD1 (5 bases). Germline V gives CDR1 SEHNR, CDR2 FQNEAQ (reference sequence). The CDR3 runs to 13 residues. Trimming removed 7 bases at V and 6 bases at J, with 16 bases between.

V gene TRBV10-1 combines with J gene TRBJ1-4; 8 nucleotides match TRBD1. The V segment lost 4 bases and the J segment 8 bases; nucleotides outside the gene matches: 9. The germline gives CDR1 WNHNN, CDR2 SYGVQD (reference sequence). The CDR3 sequence is 15 residues long. The CDR3, as DNA: TGCGCCAGCAGTGCCGACAGGGGCCTCGGGGAAAAACTGTTTTTT. Its protein is CASSADRGLGEKLFF.

V usage is TRBV4-1 and J usage is TRBJ1-1; D gene unclear. The CDR3 length is 13 residues. Germline V gene lookup returns CDR1 MGHRA and CDR2 YSYEKL. Trimming pared 3 bases from V and 3 bases from J, leaving 8 bases between. The CDR3 nucleotides are TGCGCCAGCAGCCATGTCGGGGACACTGAAGCTTTCTTT. This encodes CASSHVGDTEAFF.

This clonotype occurred many times. The chain uses TRBV27 and TRBJ2-1, with 12 bases lining up with TRBD2. Germline V gene sequence: CDR1 MNHEY, CDR2 SMNVEV (reference sequence). The CDR3 sequence is 15 residues long. With V trimmed by 6 bases and J by 4 bases, 4 bases remained unmatched. The CDR3 sequence: CASSPGTSGYNEQFF. The CDR3 DNA sequence: TGTGCCAGCAGCCCCGGGACTAGCGGGTACAATGAGCAGTTCTTC.

This clonotype was counted a few times. The chain carries TRBV3-1 and TRBJ2-7; D is undetermined. Germline V gene data show CDR1 as LGHDT and CDR2 as YNNKEL (reference sequence). The CDR3 is 14 amino acids. V was pared by 0 bases and J by 5 bases, with 11 bases between. CDR3 residues: CASSQDTGFDEQYF. The CDR3 bases are TGTGCCAGCAGCCAAGATACGGGTTTCGACGAGCAGTACTTC.

The CDR3 DNA follows: TGTGCCAGCAGCCACTACAGGGAAGAGACCCAGTACTTC. Translated: CASSHYREETQYF. The chain joins TRBV7-2 to TRBJ2-5; D is perhaps TRBD1 (6 bases). The germline V and J ends were trimmed by 5 bases and 3 bases, with 10 bases remaining between them. There are 13 residues in the CDR3. Germline lookup yields CDR1 SGHTA and CDR2 FQGNSA.

Written as DNA, the CDR3 is TGTGCCAGCAGCGTAGCGGTCGAACCCGGGGAGCTGTTTTTT. Its translation is CASSVAVEPGELFF. This chain links TRBV9 with TRBJ2-2; D remains unclear. The CDR3 is 14 residues long. Germline loops: CDR1 SGDLS, CDR2 YYNGEE. Trimming cost V 0 bases and J 6 bases, with 9 bases left between them.

V gene TRBV5-4 combines with J gene TRBJ1-2; 7 positions match TRBD1. Germline loops: CDR1 SGHNT, CDR2 YYREEE (reference sequence). This CDR3 contains 14 residues. V shed 3 bases and J 4 bases; nucleotides not matched to a gene: 6. CDR3: CASSSGTAFYGYTF. CDR3 in DNA: TGTGCCAGCAGCTCCGGGACAGCCTTCTATGGCTACACCTTC. The full variable domain, in which reference TRBV5-4 and TRBJ1-2 provide the parts outside the CDR3, is ETGVTQSPTHLIKTRGQQVTLRCSSQSGHNTVSWYQQALGQGPQFIFQYYREEENGRGNFPPRFSGLQFPNYSSELNVNALELDDSALYLCASSSGTAFYGYTFGSGTRLTVV.

The chain links TRBV11-2 to TRBJ1-1, with D maybe TRBD1 (5 bases). V was shortened by 7 bases and J by 1 base, with 16 bases between the two germline ends. CDR3 size: 15 residues. Germline CDR1 reads SGHAT; CDR2 reads FQNNGV. DNA for the CDR3: TGTGCCAGCATGGGCTATGGGGGAGGGAACACTGAAGCTTTCTTT. As protein: CASMGYGGGNTEAFF.

About this clonotype: The junction does not match germline at one end; this may be a read error. The chain couples TRBV5-4 to TRBJ2-7, with 10 bases identical to TRBD2. Germline lookup yields CDR1 SGHNT and CDR2 YYREEE (reference sequence). The CDR3 is made up of 14 amino acids. The CDR3 sequence is CASGLSSGSYEQYF. CDR3 DNA: TGTGCCAGCGGCTTGTCTAGCGGGAGCTACGAGCAGTACTTC.

In this sample, this clonotype turned up a few times. The chain is built from TRBV6-1 and TRBJ2-7; TRBD2 aligns across 8 bases. The trim removed 7 bases at V and 4 bases at J, leaving 15 bases unmatched. The germline V gene has CDR1 MNHNS and CDR2 SASEGT. The length of the CDR3 is 16 residues. The CDR3 region has the DNA TGTGCCAGCACCTTACGGGCCCCGGGGGGGTTTTACGAGCAGTACTTC. Encoded protein: CASTLRAPGGFYEQYF.

This rearrangement joins TRBV12-3 or TRBV12-4 to TRBJ2-3; D not certain. The CDR3 has 14 amino acids. V lost 3 bases to trimming and J lost 4 bases, with 11 bases between them. The CDR3 sequence: CASSLSSRPDTQYF. CDR3 nucleotides: TGTGCCAGCAGTTTGAGTAGCCGGCCAGATACGCAGTATTTT.

This CDR3 is CASSLNPAINQPQHF. The DNA of the CDR3 is TGTGCCAGCAGTTTAAACCCCGCGATCAATCAGCCCCAGCATTTT. The chain recombines TRBV27 with TRBJ1-5; D is unresolved. Trimming took off 2 bases at V and 3 bases at J, with 11 bases between the two ends. This CDR3 contains 15 residues. In germline, CDR1 is MNHEY, CDR2 SMNVEV (reference sequence).

The chain uses TRBV10-3 and TRBJ2-7; the D gene is possibly TRBD2 (6 bases). Trimming pared 10 bases from V and 1 base from J, leaving 11 bases between. Germline CDR1 ENHRY, CDR2 SYGVKD. The CDR3 is 12 residues long. DNA of the CDR3: TGTGCCACCGGGAGCGAATCCTACGAGCAGTACTTC. Amino acid sequence: CATGSESYEQYF.

In regard to this clonotype: At one of its ends the junction is not consistent with the germline gene, which may arise from a read error. This sequence joins TRBV29-1 and TRBJ2-1, with a possible D match to TRBD1 (5 bases). Germline V lookup: CDR1 SQVTM, CDR2 ANQGSEA. The CDR3 totals 11 residues. CDR3 residues: CSVEDRNEQFF. CDR3 bases: TGCAGCGTCGAAGACAGAAATGAGCAGTTCTTC.